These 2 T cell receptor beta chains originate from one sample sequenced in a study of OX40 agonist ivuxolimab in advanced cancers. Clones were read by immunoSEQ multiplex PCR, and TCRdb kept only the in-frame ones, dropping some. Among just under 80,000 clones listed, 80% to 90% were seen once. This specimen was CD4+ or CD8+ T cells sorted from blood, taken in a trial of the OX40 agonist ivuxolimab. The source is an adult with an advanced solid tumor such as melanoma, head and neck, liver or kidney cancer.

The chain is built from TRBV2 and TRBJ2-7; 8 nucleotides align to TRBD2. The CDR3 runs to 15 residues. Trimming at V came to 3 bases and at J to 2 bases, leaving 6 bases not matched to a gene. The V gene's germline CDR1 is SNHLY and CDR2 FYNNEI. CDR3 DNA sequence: TGTGCCAGCAGTGACGTAGCGGGACCCACCTACGAGCAGTACTTC. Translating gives CASSDVAGPTYEQYF. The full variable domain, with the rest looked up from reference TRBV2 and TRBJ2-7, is EPEVTQTPSHQVTQMGQEVILRCVPISNHLYFYWYRQILGQKVEFLVSFYNNEISEKSEIFDDQFSVERPDGSNFTLKIRSTKLEDSAMYFCASSDVAGPTYEQYFGPGTRLTVT.

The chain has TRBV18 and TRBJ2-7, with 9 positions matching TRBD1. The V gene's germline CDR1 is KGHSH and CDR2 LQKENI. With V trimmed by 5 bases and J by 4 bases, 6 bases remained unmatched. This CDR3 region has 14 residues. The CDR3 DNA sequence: TGTGCCAGCTCAGCCGGGACAGGGAAATACGAGCAGTACTTC. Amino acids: CASSAGTGKYEQYF. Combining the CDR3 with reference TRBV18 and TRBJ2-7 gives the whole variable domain NAGVMQNPRHLVRRRGQEARLRCSPMKGHSHVYWYRQLPEEGLKFMVYLQKENIIDESGMPKERFSAEFPKEGPSILRIQQVVRGDSAAYFCASSAGTGKYEQYFGPGTRLTVT.